Sequencing of this TCR beta chain was carried out in a study of T cells in Graves' hyperthyroidism and ophthalmopathy (dated by TCRdb to the late 2010s). Notes on the research overall: Peripheral blood was sampled at the time of initial diagnosis, prior to any treatment. The paper reports TCR Vbeta CDR3 sequencing of approximately 140 peripheral blood samples: approximately 43 ophthalmopathy, under 80 hyperthyroidism and approximately 17 progressor patients. To identify TCR V-J signatures that set the groups apart, the researchers used a discovery cohort of approximately 98 patients, made up of approximately 43 with Graves' ophthalmopathy and about 60 with stable Graves' hyperthyroidism. The roughly 100 discovery patients were randomly divided into training and test sets at a 7:3 ratio. Prospective prediction of ophthalmopathy was tested in an independent validation cohort consisting of fewer than 20 hyperthyroidism patients and some 17 patients who later progressed to ophthalmopathy. Thyroid tissue and blood T-cell repertoires from several Graves' hyperthyroidism patients were also compared in the study. After blood sampling, hyperthyroidism patients were treated with methimazole at a starting dose of 30 mg daily, and ophthalmopathy patients were treated with high-dose intravenous methylprednisolone. Points the paper makes about the study in general: Ophthalmopathy was separated from stable hyperthyroidism by a 13 V-J signature model, with approximately 85% sensitivity and just over 81% specificity obtained in cross-validation and 80%/75% obtained in testing. Most expanded thyroid clonotypes (frequency above 0.001) were also found in blood, which suggests that blood repertoires may mirror thyroid immune responses. In validation, progression to ophthalmopathy was predicted by the model with roughly 71% sensitivity and roughly 76% specificity, a median of approximately 7.1 months before onset. Sample size was not statistically predetermined, and investigators were not blinded to group allocation.

The TCR beta CDR3 regions were amplified from the RNA transcripts. The first round of RT-PCR for the TCR CDR3 was performed with the HTBI primer set and the Qiagen OneStep RT-PCR kit. Libraries were constructed in a second round of multiplex PCR, after which size selection and purification were performed. Sequencing of the libraries was done on an Illumina HiSeq2000 using paired-end 100 bp reads. Turning to the authors' computational methods: Raw data were processed with SOAPnuke, discarding reads with adapters, uncalled bases, mean Phred below 15, or no exact constant-primer or identifier match. High-quality paired reads were merged with COPE v1.2.5, and unique nucleotide sequences were defined as clonotypes. MiTCR v1.1 was used to align clonotypes to the IMGT TRBV, TRBD and TRBJ reference segments. The analysis was restricted to V-J combinations with a frequency above 0.0001, which together covered just over 99% of the repertoires. A TCS score was defined as the ratio of F50 (clonal expansion) to E x V (chaos), with BLOSUM62-based TCRdist applied between CDR3 peptides within each V-J. Welch's t-statistics and random forest reduced around 550 V-J features to 13, which were used in a naive Bayes classifier (R e1071). Starting from the raw public reads, TCRdb applied fastp trimming at Q25, assembled clones with MiXCR and retained in-frame beta chains. Each entry merges the rows of one CDR3 protein and shows their most common DNA and genes. The V and J calls reflect TCRdb's pipeline rather than the authors' work. Across this sample there are nearly 250,000 distinct CDR3 sequences, with approximately 25% seen only once. The top ten clones comprise about a third of the sample.

Ophthalmopathy patients had moderately to severely active disease, with a Clinical Activity Score of 3 or more, a NOSPECS grade of 4 or more, and a disease duration of less than 3 months. Any patient with an uncontrolled infection, another autoimmune disease, pregnancy or lactation was excluded. Diagnoses relied on clinical symptoms, serum thyroxine and TRAb, thyroid ultrasound and orbital computed tomography. PBMCs were isolated from roughly 10 ml of fresh peripheral blood by Ficoll-Paque density gradient centrifugation. Total RNA was extracted using Trizol reagent, and RNA quality was assessed on an Agilent 2100 Bioanalyzer. Reading from cysteine to phenylalanine, the CDR3 counts 13 amino acids. The kept DNA is CDR3 alone, 39 bases in frame from the first base. The junction shows trimming of 6 bases on V and 4 bases on J, and the gene matches do not reach 5 bases of it. Per the germline V gene, MNHEY is the CDR1 and SVGEGT is the CDR2.

As regards this clonotype: The target of this receptor is not known. Per-nucleotide qualities are absent, and no much larger clonotype sits a single base away.

Sequencing was carried out using blood. The chain is encoded by TRBV6-2 or TRBV6-3 joined to TRBJ1-1, and TRBD1 matches 7 of the central bases. The sequence was obtained from a woman in her 40s with Graves' ophthalmopathy. The nucleotides are TGTGCCAGCAGAAACAGGGGTAGCACTGAAGCTTTCTTT. The encoded protein is CASRNRGSTEAFF.